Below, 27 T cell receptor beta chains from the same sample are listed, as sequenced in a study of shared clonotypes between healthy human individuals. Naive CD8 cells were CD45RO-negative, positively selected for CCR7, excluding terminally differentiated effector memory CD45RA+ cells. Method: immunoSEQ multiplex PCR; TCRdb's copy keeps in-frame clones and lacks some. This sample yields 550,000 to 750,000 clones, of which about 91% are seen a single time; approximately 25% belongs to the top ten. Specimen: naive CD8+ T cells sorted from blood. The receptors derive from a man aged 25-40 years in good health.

The CDR3 bases are TGTGCCAGCAGTATCTCAGGGACAGGGAGAGGTGAAAAACTGTTTTTT. Amino acid sequence: CASSISGTGRGEKLFF. The chain is built from TRBV28 and TRBJ1-4; the match to TRBD1 covers 9 bases. The CDR3 is made up of 16 amino acids. J was trimmed by 7 bases and V by 5 bases; bases with no gene match: 11. From germline, CDR1 is MDHEN and CDR2 SYDVKM. The full variable domain, rest sourced from reference TRBV28 and TRBJ1-4, is DVKVTQSSRYLVKRTGEKVFLECVQDMDHENMFWYRQDPGLGLRLIYFSYDVKMKEKGDIPEGYSVSREKKERFSLILESASTNQTSMYLCASSISGTGRGEKLFFGSGTQLSVL.

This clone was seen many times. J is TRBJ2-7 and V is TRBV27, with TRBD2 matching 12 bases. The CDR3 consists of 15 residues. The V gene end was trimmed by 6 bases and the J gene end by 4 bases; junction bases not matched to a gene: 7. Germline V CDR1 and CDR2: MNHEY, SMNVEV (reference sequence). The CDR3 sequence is CASSTATSGRYEQYF. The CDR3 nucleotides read TGTGCCAGCAGCACCGCCACTAGCGGGAGGTACGAGCAGTACTTC.

The CDR3 DNA reads TGCAGTGCTAGTCTTCAGGTTGAGCAGTTCTTC. The encoded protein is CSASLQVEQFF. The genes are TRBV20-1 and TRBJ2-1, with D uncertain. Germline-derived CDR1 and CDR2 are DFQATT and SNEGSKA (reference sequence). Deletions cut 3 bases from V and 9 bases from J, with 9 bases between. This CDR3 comprises 11 residues.

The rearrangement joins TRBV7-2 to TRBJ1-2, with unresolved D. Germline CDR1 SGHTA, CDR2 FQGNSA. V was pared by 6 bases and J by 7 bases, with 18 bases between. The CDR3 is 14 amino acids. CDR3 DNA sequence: TGTGCCAGCAGACCGGCTACAGATATAGTTGGCTACACCTTC. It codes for CASRPATDIVGYTF.

The CDR3 region is CASSQEGTSDSYEQYF. The CDR3 DNA reads TGTGCCAGCAGCCAAGAAGGGACTAGCGACTCCTACGAGCAGTACTTC. V usage is TRBV4-2 and J usage is TRBJ2-7, with 10 bases matching TRBD2. Trimming took 0 bases from V and 0 from J; bases not matched to a gene: 2. CDR3 length: 16 amino acids. In germline, CDR1 is LGHNA, CDR2 YNFKEQ.

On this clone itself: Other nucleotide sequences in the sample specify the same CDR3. The CDR3 spells CASSFGISYEQYF. In nucleotides, the CDR3 is TGTGCCAGCAGTTTCGGGATCTCCTACGAGCAGTACTTC. The chain is built from TRBV27 and TRBJ2-7, with D possibly matching TRBD2 (5 bases). The CDR3 length is 13 residues. V was clipped by 3 bases and J by 0 bases, with 6 bases between them. Germline CDR1 and CDR2: MNHEY and SMNVEV (reference sequence).

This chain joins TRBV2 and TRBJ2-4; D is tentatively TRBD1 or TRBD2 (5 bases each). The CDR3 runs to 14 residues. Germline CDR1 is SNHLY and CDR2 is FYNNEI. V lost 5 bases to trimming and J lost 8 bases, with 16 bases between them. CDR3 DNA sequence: TGTGCCAGCAGTTGGCAGCCCGGGGCGGACATTCAGTACTTC. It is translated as CASSWQPGADIQYF.

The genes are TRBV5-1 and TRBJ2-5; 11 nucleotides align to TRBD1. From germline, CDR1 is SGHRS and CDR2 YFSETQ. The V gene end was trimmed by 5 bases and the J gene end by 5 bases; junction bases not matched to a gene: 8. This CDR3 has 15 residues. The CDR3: CASRRPGQGVETQYF. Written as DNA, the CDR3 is TGCGCCAGCAGACGGCCGGGACAGGGGGTTGAGACCCAGTACTTC.

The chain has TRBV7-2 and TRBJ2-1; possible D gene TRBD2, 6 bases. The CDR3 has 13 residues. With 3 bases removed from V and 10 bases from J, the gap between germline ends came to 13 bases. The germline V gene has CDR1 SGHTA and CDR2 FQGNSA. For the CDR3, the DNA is TGTGCCAGCAGCTTGGGCGGGATAGCGGAGCAGTTCTTC. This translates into CASSLGGIAEQFF.

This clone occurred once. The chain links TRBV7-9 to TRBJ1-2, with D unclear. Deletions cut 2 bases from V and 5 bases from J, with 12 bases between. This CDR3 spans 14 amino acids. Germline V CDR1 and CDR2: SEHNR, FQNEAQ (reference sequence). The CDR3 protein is CASSLPVGEYGYTF. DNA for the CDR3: TGTGCCAGCAGCTTACCGGTCGGAGAGTATGGCTACACCTTC.

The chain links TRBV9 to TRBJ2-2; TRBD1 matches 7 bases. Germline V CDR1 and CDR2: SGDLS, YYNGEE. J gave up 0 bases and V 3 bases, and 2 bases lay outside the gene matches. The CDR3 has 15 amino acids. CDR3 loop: CASSGGTANTGELFF. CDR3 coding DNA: TGTGCCAGCAGCGGAGGGACAGCGAACACCGGGGAGCTGTTTTTT.

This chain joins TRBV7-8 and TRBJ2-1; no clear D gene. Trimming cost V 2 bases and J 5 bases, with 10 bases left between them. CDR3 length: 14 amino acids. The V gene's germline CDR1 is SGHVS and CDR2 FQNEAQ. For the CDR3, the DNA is TGTGCCAGCAGCTTACTGTCTTCCGACAATGAGCAGTTCTTC. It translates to CASSLLSSDNEQFF.

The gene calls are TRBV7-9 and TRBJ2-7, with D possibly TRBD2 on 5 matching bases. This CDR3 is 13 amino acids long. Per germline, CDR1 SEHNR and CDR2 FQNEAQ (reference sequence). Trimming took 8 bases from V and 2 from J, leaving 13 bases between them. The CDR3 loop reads CASSPRVTYEQYF. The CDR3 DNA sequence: TGTGCCAGCTCCCCGCGGGTAACCTACGAGCAGTACTTC.

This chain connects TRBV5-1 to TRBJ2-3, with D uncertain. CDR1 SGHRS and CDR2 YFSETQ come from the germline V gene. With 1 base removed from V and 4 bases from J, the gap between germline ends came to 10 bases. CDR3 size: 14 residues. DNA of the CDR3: TGCGCCAGCAGCTTGCTTGATACCTCAGATACGCAGTATTTT. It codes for CASSLLDTSDTQYF.

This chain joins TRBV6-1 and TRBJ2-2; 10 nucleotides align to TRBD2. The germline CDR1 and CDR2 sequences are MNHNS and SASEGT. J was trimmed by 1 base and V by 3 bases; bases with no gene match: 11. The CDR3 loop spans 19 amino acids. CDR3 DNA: TGTGCCAGCAGTGAGTTTAGCCTAGCGGGAGTGGGGAACACCGGGGAGCTGTTTTTT. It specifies CASSEFSLAGVGNTGELFF.

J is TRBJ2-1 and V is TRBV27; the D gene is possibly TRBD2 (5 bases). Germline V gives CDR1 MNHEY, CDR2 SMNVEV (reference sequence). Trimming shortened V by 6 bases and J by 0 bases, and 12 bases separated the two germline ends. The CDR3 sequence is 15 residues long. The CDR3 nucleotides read TGTGCCAGCAGGCGAGCGGATAGCTCCTACAATGAGCAGTTCTTC. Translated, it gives CASRRADSSYNEQFF.

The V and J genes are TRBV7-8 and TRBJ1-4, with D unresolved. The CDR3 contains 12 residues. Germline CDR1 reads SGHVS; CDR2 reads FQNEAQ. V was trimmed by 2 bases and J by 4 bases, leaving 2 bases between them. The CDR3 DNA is TGTGCCAGCAGCTTATATAATGAAAAACTGTTTTTT. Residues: CASSLYNEKLFF.

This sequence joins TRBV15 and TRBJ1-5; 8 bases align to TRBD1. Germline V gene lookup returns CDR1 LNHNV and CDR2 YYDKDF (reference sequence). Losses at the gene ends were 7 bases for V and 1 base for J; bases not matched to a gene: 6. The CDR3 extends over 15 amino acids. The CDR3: CATNPTGESNQPQHF. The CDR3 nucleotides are TGTGCCACCAACCCGACAGGGGAAAGCAATCAGCCCCAGCATTTT.

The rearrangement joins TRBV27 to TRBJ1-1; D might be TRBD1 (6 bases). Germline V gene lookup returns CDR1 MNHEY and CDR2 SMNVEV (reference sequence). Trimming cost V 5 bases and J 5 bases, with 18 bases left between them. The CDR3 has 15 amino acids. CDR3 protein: CASSPGAGRYTEAFF. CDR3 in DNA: TGTGCCAGCAGTCCAGGGGCGGGAAGGTATACTGAAGCTTTCTTT.

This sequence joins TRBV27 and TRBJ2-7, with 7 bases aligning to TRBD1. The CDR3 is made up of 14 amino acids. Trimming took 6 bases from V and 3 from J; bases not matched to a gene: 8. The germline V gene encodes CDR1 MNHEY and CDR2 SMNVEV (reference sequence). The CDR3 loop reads CASRQSAGGYEQYF. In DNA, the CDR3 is TGTGCCAGCAGACAATCGGCAGGGGGCTACGAGCAGTACTTC.

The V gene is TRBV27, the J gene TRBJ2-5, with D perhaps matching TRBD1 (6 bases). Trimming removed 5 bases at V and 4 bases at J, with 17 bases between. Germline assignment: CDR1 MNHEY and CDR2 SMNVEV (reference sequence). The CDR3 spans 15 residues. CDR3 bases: TGTGCCAGCAGTGGAACAAACAGGGTTCGAGAGACCCAGTACTTC. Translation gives CASSGTNRVRETQYF.

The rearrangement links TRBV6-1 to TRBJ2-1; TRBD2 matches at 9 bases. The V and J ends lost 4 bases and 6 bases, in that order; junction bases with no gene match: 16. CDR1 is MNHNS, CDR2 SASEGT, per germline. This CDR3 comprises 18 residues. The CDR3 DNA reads TGTGCCAGCAGTGTACCGGCGGCGGGAGGGCCAAAAGCCAATGAGCAGTTCTTC. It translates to CASSVPAAGGPKANEQFF.

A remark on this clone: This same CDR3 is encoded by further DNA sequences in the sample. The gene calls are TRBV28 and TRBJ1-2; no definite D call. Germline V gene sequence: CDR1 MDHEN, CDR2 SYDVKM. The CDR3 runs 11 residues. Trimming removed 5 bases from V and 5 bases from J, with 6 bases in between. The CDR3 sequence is CASSSDYGYTF. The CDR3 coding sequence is TGTGCCAGCAGTAGTGATTATGGCTACACCTTC.

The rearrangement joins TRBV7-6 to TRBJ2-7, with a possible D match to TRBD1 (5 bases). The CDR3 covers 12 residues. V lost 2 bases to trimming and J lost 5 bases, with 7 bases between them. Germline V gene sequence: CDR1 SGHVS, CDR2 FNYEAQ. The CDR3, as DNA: TGTGCCAGCAGCTTATTACAGGACGAGCAGTACTTC. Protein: CASSLLQDEQYF.

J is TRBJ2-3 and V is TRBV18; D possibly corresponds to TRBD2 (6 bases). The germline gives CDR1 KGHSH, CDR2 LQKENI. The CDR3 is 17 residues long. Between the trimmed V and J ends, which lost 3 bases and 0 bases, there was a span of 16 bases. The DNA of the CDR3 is TGTGCCAGCTCACCGACCGGGACTTACCCTAGCACAGATACGCAGTATTTT. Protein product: CASSPTGTYPSTDTQYF.

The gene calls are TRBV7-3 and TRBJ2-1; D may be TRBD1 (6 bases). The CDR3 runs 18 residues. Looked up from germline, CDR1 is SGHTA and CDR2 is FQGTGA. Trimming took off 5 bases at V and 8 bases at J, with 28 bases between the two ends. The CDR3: CASSPQGTRQSRLYEQFF. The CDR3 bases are TGTGCCAGCAGCCCACAGGGAACTCGTCAGTCTCGGCTTTATGAGCAGTTCTTC.

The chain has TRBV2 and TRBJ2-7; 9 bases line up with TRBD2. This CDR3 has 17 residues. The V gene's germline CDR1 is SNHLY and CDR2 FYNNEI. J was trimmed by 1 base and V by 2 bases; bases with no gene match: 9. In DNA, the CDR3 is TGTGCCAGCAGTGAAACGATTCTAGCGGGACAATCCTACGAGCAGTACTTC. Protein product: CASSETILAGQSYEQYF.